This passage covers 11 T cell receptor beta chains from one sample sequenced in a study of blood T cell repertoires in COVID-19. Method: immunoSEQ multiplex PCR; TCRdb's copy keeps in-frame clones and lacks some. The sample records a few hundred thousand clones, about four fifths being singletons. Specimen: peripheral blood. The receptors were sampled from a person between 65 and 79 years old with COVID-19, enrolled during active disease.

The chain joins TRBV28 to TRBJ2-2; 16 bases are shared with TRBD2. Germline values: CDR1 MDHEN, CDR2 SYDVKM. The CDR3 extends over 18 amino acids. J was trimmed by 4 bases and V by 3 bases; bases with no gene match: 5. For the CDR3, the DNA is TGTGCCAGCAGTTTGGGACTAGCGGGAGGGCCGAGCACCGGGGAGCTGTTTTTT. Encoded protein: CASSLGLAGGPSTGELFF. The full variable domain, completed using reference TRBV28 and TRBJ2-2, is DVKVTQSSRYLVKRTGEKVFLECVQDMDHENMFWYRQDPGLGLRLIYFSYDVKMKEKGDIPEGYSVSREKKERFSLILESASTNQTSMYLCASSLGLAGGPSTGELFFGEGSRLTVL.

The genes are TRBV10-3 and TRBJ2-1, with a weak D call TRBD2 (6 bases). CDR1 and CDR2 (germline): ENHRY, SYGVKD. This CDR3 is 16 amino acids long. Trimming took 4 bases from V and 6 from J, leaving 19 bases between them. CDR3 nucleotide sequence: TGTGCCATCAGTGGGGGTTCCGGACGGGGGATCAATGAGCAGTTCTTC. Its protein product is CAISGGSGRGINEQFF.

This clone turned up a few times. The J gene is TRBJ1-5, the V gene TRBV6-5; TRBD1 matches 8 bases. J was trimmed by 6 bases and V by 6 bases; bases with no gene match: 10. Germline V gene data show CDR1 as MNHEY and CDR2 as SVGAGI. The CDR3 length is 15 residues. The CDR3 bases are TGTGCCAGCAGAGCAGACAGGGGTTGGGGTCAGCCCCAGCATTTT. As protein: CASRADRGWGQPQHF.

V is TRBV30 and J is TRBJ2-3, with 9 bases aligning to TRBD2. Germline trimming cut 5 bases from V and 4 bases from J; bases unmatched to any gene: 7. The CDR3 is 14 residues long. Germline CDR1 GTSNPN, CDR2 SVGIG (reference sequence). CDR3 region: CAWGLAGLADTQYF. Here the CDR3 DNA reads TGTGCCTGGGGGCTAGCGGGACTAGCAGATACGCAGTATTTT.

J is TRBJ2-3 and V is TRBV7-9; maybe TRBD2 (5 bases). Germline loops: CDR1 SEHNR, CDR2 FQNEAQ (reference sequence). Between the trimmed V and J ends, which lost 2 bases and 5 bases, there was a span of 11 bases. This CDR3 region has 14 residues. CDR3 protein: CASSLNIRGDTQYF. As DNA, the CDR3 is TGTGCCAGCAGCTTAAACATACGGGGAGATACGCAGTATTTT. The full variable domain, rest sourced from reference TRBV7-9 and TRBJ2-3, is DTGVSQNPRHKITKRGQNVTFRCDPISEHNRLYWYRQTLGQGPEFLTYFQNEAQLEKSRLLSDRFSAERPKGSFSTLEIQRTEQGDSAMYLCASSLNIRGDTQYFGPGTRLTVL.

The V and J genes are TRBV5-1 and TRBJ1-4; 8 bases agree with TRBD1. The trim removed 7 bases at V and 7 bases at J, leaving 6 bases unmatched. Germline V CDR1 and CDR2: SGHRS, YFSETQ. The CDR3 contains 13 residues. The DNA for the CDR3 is TGCGCCAGCTCGGACAGGGTGGGTGAAAAACTGTTTTTT. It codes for CASSDRVGEKLFF.

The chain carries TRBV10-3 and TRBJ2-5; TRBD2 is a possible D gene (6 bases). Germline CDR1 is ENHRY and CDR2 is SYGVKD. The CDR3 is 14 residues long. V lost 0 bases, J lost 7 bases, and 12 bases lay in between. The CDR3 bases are TGTGCCATCAGTGAGTCCGGCGGGGATGGGACCCAGTACTTC. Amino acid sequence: CAISESGGDGTQYF.

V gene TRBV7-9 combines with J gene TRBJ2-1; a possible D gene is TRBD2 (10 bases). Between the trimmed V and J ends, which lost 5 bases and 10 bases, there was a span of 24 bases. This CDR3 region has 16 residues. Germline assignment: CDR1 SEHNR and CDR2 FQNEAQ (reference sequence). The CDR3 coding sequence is TGTGCCAGCAGCGTCGGACAGGGGACTAGCGATGAGGAGCAGTTCTTC. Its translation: CASSVGQGTSDEEQFF.

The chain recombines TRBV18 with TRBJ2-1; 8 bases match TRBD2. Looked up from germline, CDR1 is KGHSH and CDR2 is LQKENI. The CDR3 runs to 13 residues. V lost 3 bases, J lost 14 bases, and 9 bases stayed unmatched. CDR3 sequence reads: CASSPYQRESEFF. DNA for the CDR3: TGTGCCAGCTCACCTTATCAGCGGGAGAGTGAGTTCTTC.

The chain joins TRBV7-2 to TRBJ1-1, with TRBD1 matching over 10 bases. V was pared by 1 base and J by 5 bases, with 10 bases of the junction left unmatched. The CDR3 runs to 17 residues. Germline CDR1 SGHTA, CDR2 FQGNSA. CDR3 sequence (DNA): TGTGCCAGCAGCTTAGTGTGGGGACAGGGGTTGGGGACTGAAGCTTTCTTT. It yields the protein CASSLVWGQGLGTEAFF.

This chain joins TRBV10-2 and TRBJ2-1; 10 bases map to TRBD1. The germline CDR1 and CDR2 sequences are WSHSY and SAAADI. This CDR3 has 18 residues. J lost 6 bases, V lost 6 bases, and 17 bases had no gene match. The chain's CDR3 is CASSLQLTGTGVLNEQFF. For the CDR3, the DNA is TGCGCCAGCAGCCTCCAATTAACCGGGACAGGGGTACTCAATGAGCAGTTCTTC.